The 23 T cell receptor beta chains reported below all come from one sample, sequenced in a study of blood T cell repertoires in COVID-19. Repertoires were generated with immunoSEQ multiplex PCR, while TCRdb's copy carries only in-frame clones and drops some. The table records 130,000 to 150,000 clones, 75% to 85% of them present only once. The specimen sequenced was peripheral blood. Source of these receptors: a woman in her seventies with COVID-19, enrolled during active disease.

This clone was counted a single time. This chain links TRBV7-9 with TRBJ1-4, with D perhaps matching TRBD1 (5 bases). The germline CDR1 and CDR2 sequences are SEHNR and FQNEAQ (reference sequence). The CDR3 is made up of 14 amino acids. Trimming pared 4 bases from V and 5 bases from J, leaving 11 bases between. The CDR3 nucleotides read TGTGCCAGCAGCTCGACCGGGGGGAATGAAAAACTGTTTTTT. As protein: CASSSTGGNEKLFF.

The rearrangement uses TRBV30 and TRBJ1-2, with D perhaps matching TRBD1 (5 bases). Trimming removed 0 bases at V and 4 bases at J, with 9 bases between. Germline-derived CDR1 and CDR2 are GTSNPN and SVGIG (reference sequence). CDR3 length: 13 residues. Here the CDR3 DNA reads TGTGCCTGGAGTGTGGCCCAGGGCTATGGCTACACCTTC. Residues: CAWSVAQGYGYTF.

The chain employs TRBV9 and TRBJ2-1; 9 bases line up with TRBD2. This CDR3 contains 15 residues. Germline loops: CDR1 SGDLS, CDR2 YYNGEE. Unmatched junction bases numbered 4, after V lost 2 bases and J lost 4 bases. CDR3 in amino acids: CASSVSLAGYNEQFF. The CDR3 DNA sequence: TGTGCCAGCAGCGTCAGTCTAGCGGGGTACAATGAGCAGTTCTTC.

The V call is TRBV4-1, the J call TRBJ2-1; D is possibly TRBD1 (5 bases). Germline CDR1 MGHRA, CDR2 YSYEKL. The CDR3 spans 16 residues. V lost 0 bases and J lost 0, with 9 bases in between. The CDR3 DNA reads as TGCGCCAGCAGCCAAGATTGGGGCAACTCCTACAATGAGCAGTTCTTC. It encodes CASSQDWGNSYNEQFF.

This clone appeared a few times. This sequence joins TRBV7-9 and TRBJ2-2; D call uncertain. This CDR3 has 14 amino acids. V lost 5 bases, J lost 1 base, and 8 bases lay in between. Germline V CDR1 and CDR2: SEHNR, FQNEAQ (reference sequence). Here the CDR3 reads CASSLNRNTGELFF. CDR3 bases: TGTGCCAGCAGCCTAAACAGGAACACCGGGGAGCTGTTTTTT.

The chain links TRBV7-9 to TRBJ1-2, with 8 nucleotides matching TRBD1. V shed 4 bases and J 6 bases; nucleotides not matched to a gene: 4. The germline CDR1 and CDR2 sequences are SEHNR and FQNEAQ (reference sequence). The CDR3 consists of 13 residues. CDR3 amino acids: CASSSSDRDGYTF. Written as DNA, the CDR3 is TGTGCCAGCAGCTCTTCGGACAGGGATGGCTACACCTTC.

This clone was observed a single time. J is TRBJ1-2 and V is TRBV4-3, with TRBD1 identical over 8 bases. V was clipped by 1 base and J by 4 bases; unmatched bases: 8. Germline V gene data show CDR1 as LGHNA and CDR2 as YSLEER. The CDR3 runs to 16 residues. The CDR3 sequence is CASSQGAQGGGYGYTF. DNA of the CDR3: TGCGCCAGCAGCCAAGGGGCACAGGGGGGAGGCTATGGCTACACCTTC.

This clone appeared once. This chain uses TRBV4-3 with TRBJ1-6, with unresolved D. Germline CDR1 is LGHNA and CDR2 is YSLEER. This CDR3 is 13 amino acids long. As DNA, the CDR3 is TGCGCTAGTGGTGAAACCTTCAATTCACCCCTCCACTTT. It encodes CASGETFNSPLHF.

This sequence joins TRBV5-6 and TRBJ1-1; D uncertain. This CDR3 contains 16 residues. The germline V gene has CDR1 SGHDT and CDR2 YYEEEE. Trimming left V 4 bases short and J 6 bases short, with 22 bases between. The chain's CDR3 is CASSPAGLRGSSEAFF. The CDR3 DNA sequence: TGTGCCAGCAGCCCGGCCGGCCTTCGAGGGTCCTCTGAAGCTTTCTTT. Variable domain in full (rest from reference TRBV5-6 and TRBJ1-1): DAGVTQSPTHLIKTRGQQVTLRCSPKSGHDTVSWYQQALGQGPQFIFQYYEEEERQRGNFPDRFSGHQFPNYSSELNVNALLLGDSALYLCASSPAGLRGSSEAFFGQGTRLTVV.

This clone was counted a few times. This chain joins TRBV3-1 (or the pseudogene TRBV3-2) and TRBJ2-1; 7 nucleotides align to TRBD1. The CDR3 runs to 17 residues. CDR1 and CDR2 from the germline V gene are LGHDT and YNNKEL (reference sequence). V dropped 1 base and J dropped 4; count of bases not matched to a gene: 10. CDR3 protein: CASSQVAGTERYNEQFF. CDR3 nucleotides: TGTGCCAGCAGCCAAGTTGCCGGGACAGAGCGTTACAATGAGCAGTTCTTC.

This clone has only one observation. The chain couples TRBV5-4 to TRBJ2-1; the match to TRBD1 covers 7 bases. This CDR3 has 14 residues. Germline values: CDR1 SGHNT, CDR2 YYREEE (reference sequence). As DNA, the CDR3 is TGTGCTTACAACCCGGGACAGCAATACAATGAGCAGTTCTTC. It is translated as CAYNPGQQYNEQFF.

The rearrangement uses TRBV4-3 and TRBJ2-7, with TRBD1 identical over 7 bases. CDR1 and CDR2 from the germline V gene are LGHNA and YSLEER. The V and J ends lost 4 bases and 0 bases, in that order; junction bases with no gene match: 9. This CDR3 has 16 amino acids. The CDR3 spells CASSRRRRDSSYEQYF. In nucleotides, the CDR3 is TGCGCCAGCAGCCGGCGTCGTAGGGACAGCTCCTACGAGCAGTACTTC.

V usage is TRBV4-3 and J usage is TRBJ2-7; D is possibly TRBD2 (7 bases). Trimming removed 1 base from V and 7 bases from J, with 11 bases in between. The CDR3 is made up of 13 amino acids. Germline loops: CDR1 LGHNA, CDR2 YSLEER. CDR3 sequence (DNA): TGCGCCAGCAGCCAAGTACAGGGAGGGGAGCAGTACTTC. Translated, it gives CASSQVQGGEQYF.

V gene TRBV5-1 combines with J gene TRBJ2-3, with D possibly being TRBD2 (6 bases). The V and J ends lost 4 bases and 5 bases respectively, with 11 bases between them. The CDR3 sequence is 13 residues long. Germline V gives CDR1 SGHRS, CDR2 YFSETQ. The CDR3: CASSAEGLDTQYF. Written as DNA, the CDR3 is TGCGCCAGCAGCGCGGAGGGCCTAGATACGCAGTATTTT.

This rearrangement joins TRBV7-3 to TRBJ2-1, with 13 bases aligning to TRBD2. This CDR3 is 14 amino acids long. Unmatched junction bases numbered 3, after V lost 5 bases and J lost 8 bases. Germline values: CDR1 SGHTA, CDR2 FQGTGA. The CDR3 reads CASSVGLAGDEQFF. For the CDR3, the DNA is TGTGCCAGCAGCGTCGGACTAGCGGGAGATGAGCAGTTCTTC.

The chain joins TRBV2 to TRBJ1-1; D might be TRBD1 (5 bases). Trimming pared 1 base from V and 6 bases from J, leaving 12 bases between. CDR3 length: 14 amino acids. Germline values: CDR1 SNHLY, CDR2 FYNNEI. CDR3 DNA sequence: TGTGCCAGCAGTGAAGTTAGGGGTAGGGCTGAAGCTTTCTTT. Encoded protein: CASSEVRGRAEAFF.

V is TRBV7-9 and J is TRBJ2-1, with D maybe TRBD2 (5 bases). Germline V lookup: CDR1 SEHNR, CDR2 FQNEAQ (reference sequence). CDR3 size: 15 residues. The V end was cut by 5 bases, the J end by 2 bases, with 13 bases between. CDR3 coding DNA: TGTGCCAGCAGCCCTCGACTACAAGCCTACAATGAGCAGTTCTTC. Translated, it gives CASSPRLQAYNEQFF.

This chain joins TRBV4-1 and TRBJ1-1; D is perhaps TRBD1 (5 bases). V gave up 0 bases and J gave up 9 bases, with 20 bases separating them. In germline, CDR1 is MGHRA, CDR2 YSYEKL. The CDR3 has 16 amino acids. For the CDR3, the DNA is TGCGCCAGCAGCCAAGATGAGGGAGGGGCCGAGTCTAAAGCTTTCTTT. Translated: CASSQDEGGAESKAFF.

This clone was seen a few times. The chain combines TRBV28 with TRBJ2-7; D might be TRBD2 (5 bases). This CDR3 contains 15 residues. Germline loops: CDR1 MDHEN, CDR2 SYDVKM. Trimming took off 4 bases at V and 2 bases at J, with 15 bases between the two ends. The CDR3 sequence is CASSSPPRGTYEQYF. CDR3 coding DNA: TGTGCCAGCAGTTCACCCCCGCGAGGGACCTACGAGCAGTACTTC.

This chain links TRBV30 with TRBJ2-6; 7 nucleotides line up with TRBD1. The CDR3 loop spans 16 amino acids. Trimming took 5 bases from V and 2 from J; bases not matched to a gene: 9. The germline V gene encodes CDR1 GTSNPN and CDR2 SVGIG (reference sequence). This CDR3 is CAWGKQGLPGANVLTF. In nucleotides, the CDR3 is TGTGCCTGGGGAAAACAGGGGCTCCCTGGGGCCAACGTCCTGACTTTC.

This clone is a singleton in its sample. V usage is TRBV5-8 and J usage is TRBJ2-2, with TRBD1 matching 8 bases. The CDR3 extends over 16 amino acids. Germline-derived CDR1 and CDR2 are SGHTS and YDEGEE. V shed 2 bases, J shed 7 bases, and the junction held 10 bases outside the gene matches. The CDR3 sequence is CASSFRAGGRGGELFF. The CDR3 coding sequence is TGTGCCAGCAGCTTTCGAGCAGGGGGCCGCGGCGGGGAGCTGTTTTTT.

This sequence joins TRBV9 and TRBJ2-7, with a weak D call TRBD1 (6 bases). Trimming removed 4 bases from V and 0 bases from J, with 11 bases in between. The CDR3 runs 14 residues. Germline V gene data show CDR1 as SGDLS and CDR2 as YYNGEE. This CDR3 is CASSSEQGSYEQYF. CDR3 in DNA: TGTGCCAGCAGCTCAGAACAGGGCTCCTACGAGCAGTACTTC.

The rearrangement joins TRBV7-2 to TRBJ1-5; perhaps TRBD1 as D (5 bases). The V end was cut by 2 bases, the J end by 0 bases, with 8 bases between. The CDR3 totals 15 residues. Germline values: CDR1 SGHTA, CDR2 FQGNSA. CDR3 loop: CASSLQQDSNQPQHF. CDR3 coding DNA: TGTGCCAGCAGCTTACAACAGGATAGCAATCAGCCCCAGCATTTT.